These 29 T cell receptor beta chains were all obtained from the same sample, sequenced in a study of cytomegalovirus exposure and HLA in healthy donors. Method: immunoSEQ multiplex PCR; TCRdb's copy keeps in-frame clones and lacks some. The sample has about 110,000 clones; about 88% are singletons. The sample was PBMCs. These TCRs come from a woman younger than 35 in good health and CMV-seropositive.

This chain uses TRBV6-1 with TRBJ1-3, with D unclear. Looked up from germline, CDR1 is MNHNS and CDR2 is SASEGT. Trimming removed 3 bases from V and 4 bases from J, with 16 bases in between. The CDR3 sequence is 16 residues long. The CDR3 reads CASSDGPYSGGNTIYF. In DNA form, the CDR3 reads TGTGCCAGCAGTGATGGGCCCTACTCGGGGGGAAACACCATATATTTT.

Only a few counts were recorded for this clone. The V and J genes are TRBV5-1 and TRBJ1-4; D ambiguous. CDR3 length: 17 residues. Per the germline V gene, CDR1 is SGHRS and CDR2 is YFSETQ. Trimming removed 0 bases at V and 0 bases at J, with 12 bases between. CDR3: CASSLGGPIATNEKLFF. CDR3 DNA sequence: TGCGCCAGCAGCTTGGGAGGGCCAATTGCAACTAATGAAAAACTGTTTTTT.

This rearrangement joins TRBV5-6 to TRBJ2-1, with D possibly being TRBD1 (6 bases). Germline lookup yields CDR1 SGHDT and CDR2 YYEEEE. Trimming took off 4 bases at V and 1 base at J, with 12 bases between the two ends. The CDR3 sequence is 15 residues long. CDR3 sequence: CASSKNRESYNEQFF. The CDR3 coding sequence is TGTGCCAGCAGCAAGAACAGGGAGTCCTACAATGAGCAGTTCTTC.

J is TRBJ2-1 and V is TRBV4-1, with 9 nucleotides matching TRBD2. J was trimmed by 1 base and V by 7 bases; bases with no gene match: 8. CDR1 is MGHRA, CDR2 YSYEKL, per germline. This CDR3 contains 16 residues. CDR3 residues: CASIPTSGGSYNEQFF. As DNA, the CDR3 is TGCGCCAGCATCCCGACTAGCGGTGGTTCCTACAATGAGCAGTTCTTC.

The CDR3 loop is CASSPGTEYNSPLHF. For the CDR3, the DNA is TGTGCCAGCAGCCCCGGGACAGAGTATAATTCACCCCTCCACTTT. The J gene is TRBJ1-6, the V gene TRBV27, with 7 bases identical to TRBD1. Looked up from germline, CDR1 is MNHEY and CDR2 is SMNVEV (reference sequence). Trimming at V came to 6 bases and at J to 4 bases, leaving 6 bases not matched to a gene. The CDR3 has 15 amino acids.

The rearrangement uses TRBV4-2 and TRBJ2-6, with D unclear. The CDR3 has 15 residues. V lost 0 bases and J lost 0, with 3 bases in between. The germline gives CDR1 LGHNA, CDR2 YNFKEQ. The CDR3 sequence is CASSQDLSGANVLTF. As DNA, the CDR3 is TGTGCCAGCAGCCAAGACCTCTCTGGGGCCAACGTCCTGACTTTC.

This chain uses TRBV19 with TRBJ1-2; D is possibly TRBD1 (6 bases). The germline V gene has CDR1 LNHDA and CDR2 SQIVND (reference sequence). The CDR3 runs to 12 residues. Between the trimmed V and J ends, which lost 7 bases and 4 bases, there was a span of 10 bases. In DNA, the CDR3 is TGTGCCAGTACCCAGGACAGCTATGGCTACACCTTC. This gives the protein CASTQDSYGYTF. Looking up the rest from reference TRBV19 and TRBJ1-2 gives the full variable domain: DGGITQSPKYLFRKEGQNVTLSCEQNLNHDAMYWYRQDPGQGLRLIYYSQIVNDFQKGDIAEGYSVSREKKESFPLTVTSAQKNPTAFYLCASTQDSYGYTFGSGTRLTVV.

The V gene is TRBV7-2, the J gene TRBJ2-5; 11 nucleotides match TRBD2. The germline V gene encodes CDR1 SGHTA and CDR2 FQGNSA. With 4 bases clipped from V and 7 bases from J, the junction kept 5 bases outside the gene matches. The CDR3 has 14 residues. The CDR3 reads CASSSTSGAWTQYF. Written as DNA, the CDR3 is TGTGCCAGCAGCTCGACTAGCGGGGCCTGGACCCAGTACTTC.

Notes on this clone: The germline gene is not matched at one end of the junction; a read error may be the cause. V and J are TRBV27 and TRBJ1-1; TRBD1 is a possible D gene (5 bases). The CDR3 sequence is 13 residues long. Germline CDR1 and CDR2: MNHEY and SMNVEV (reference sequence). The CDR3 sequence: CASWGGDLGGLVF. CDR3 nucleotide sequence: TGTGCCTCCTGGGGGGGGGACCTGGGGGGTTTGGTCTTT.

This chain joins TRBV4-1 and TRBJ1-2; 10 nucleotides agree with TRBD1. This CDR3 region has 17 residues. The germline V gene encodes CDR1 MGHRA and CDR2 YSYEKL. V lost 5 bases to trimming and J lost 5 bases; unmatched junction nucleotides: 14. The CDR3 loop is CASSSTGQGGQRYGYTF. DNA of the CDR3: TGCGCCAGCAGCTCCACCGGACAGGGGGGACAACGTTATGGCTACACCTTC.

The V and J genes are TRBV28 and TRBJ1-6, with D perhaps matching TRBD1 (6 bases). The CDR3 runs 14 residues. CDR1 and CDR2 from the germline V gene are MDHEN and SYDVKM. Deletions cut 5 bases from V and 10 bases from J, with 15 bases between. For the CDR3, the DNA is TGTGCCAGCAGTAGCACAGGGACCGGGTCACCCCTCCACTTT. As protein: CASSSTGTGSPLHF.

This clone was seen only once. The rearrangement joins TRBV4-3 to TRBJ2-3, with 9 bases lining up with TRBD2. Trimming removed 0 bases from V and 0 bases from J; junction bases left unmatched: 7. Germline V gene sequence: CDR1 LGHNA, CDR2 YSLEER. This CDR3 is 18 amino acids long. This CDR3 is CASSQDHAGGPSTDTQYF. DNA for the CDR3: TGCGCCAGCAGCCAAGATCACGCGGGGGGGCCCAGCACAGATACGCAGTATTTT.

This sequence joins TRBV5-1 and TRBJ2-4, with a weak D call TRBD2 (7 bases). Trimming cost V 0 bases and J 8 bases, with 18 bases left between them. Germline loops: CDR1 SGHRS, CDR2 YFSETQ. The CDR3 contains 16 residues. DNA of the CDR3: TGCGCCAGCAGCTTGGGAGGGGGGGCGACAGTGTACATTCAGTACTTC. As protein: CASSLGGGATVYIQYF.

The sample holds one count of this clone. The CDR3 sequence is CASSKRDLQETQYF. Here the CDR3 DNA reads TGTGCCAGCAGTAAACGGGACTTACAAGAGACCCAGTACTTC. The chain combines TRBV28 with TRBJ2-5; possible D gene TRBD2, 6 bases. The CDR3 sequence is 14 residues long. The V end lost 5 bases, the J end lost 2 bases, and 12 bases lay between the germline ends. From germline, CDR1 is MDHEN and CDR2 SYDVKM. Based on the CDR3 plus reference TRBV28 and TRBJ2-5, the full variable domain is DVKVTQSSRYLVKRTGEKVFLECVQDMDHENMFWYRQDPGLGLRLIYFSYDVKMKEKGDIPEGYSVSREKKERFSLILESASTNQTSMYLCASSKRDLQETQYFGPGTRLLVL.

This clone has just a few counts. The chain has TRBV7-2 and TRBJ2-7; D unresolved. Between the trimmed V and J ends, which lost 5 bases and 4 bases, there was a span of 12 bases. This CDR3 spans 13 amino acids. Germline assignment: CDR1 SGHTA and CDR2 FQGNSA. For the CDR3, the DNA is TGTGCCAGCAGCCGGCATGGGCTTTACGAGCAGTACTTC. This gives the protein CASSRHGLYEQYF.

This chain joins TRBV5-1 and TRBJ2-1; 11 nucleotides align to TRBD1. Looked up from germline, CDR1 is SGHRS and CDR2 is YFSETQ. The CDR3 is 15 amino acids. V shed 3 bases, J shed 8 bases, and the junction held 7 bases outside the gene matches. The CDR3 spells CASSSSGQGVDEQFF. In DNA form, the CDR3 reads TGCGCCAGCAGCTCCTCGGGACAGGGGGTCGATGAGCAGTTCTTC.

The genes are TRBV7-9 and TRBJ2-1; possibly TRBD2 for D (6 bases). The germline V gene encodes CDR1 SEHNR and CDR2 FQNEAQ (reference sequence). The ends were cut back, 5 bases at V and 4 bases at J, with 9 bases in the middle. CDR3 length equals 13 residues. The CDR3 coding sequence is TGTGCCAGCAGCACGGACTATTACAATGAGCAGTTCTTC. Translated: CASSTDYYNEQFF.

The chain uses TRBV18 and TRBJ1-6; D call uncertain. The CDR3 runs to 15 residues. Trimming cost V 5 bases and J 0 bases, with 8 bases left between them. Germline CDR1 KGHSH, CDR2 LQKENI. Written as DNA, the CDR3 is TGTGCCAGCTCAGAAGGGAGCTCCTATAATTCACCCCTCCACTTT. Translating gives CASSEGSSYNSPLHF.

The J gene is TRBJ2-7, the V gene TRBV28, with 8 bases that match TRBD1. The CDR3 runs to 15 residues. Germline V gene sequence: CDR1 MDHEN, CDR2 SYDVKM. The V segment lost 3 bases and the J segment 3 bases; nucleotides outside the gene matches: 7. CDR3 amino acids: CASSFDSRGLYEQYF. Written as DNA, the CDR3 is TGTGCCAGCAGTTTCGATTCCAGGGGGCTCTACGAGCAGTACTTC.

The V and J genes are TRBV7-9 and TRBJ2-1, with a possible D match to TRBD2 (6 bases). This CDR3 contains 15 residues. Looked up from germline, CDR1 is SEHNR and CDR2 is FQNEAQ (reference sequence). Trimming shortened V by 3 bases and J by 1 base, and 10 bases separated the two germline ends. The CDR3 DNA reads as TGTGCCAGCAGCTTCCGGGACTCATCCTACAATGAGCAGTTCTTC. It is translated as CASSFRDSSYNEQFF.

The chain links TRBV7-2 to TRBJ1-6; TRBD1 might be the D (6 bases). V was cut by 6 bases and J by 0 bases, with 15 bases left in between. The CDR3 totals 17 residues. Germline CDR1 SGHTA, CDR2 FQGNSA. The CDR3 DNA follows: TGTGCCAGCAGTAACACAGGGAGAAGCTCCTATAATTCACCCCTCCACTTT. It codes for CASSNTGRSSYNSPLHF.

This chain joins TRBV29-1 and TRBJ2-1; TRBD2 matches 8 bases. There are 13 residues in the CDR3. J was trimmed by 1 base and V by 6 bases; bases with no gene match: 2. CDR1 SQVTM and CDR2 ANQGSEA come from the germline V gene. The CDR3 DNA reads as TGCAGCGTGGGCGGGAGGTCCTACAATGAGCAGTTCTTC. As protein: CSVGGRSYNEQFF.

This clone was picked up a small number of times. The chain uses TRBV29-1 and TRBJ2-1; 8 bases line up with TRBD2. V dropped 1 base and J dropped 8; count of bases not matched to a gene: 7. The V gene's germline CDR1 is SQVTM and CDR2 ANQGSEA. This CDR3 spans 14 amino acids. CDR3 sequence: CSVEASGLGYEQFF. For the CDR3, the DNA is TGCAGCGTTGAAGCCTCGGGACTAGGATATGAGCAGTTCTTC.

This clone was observed a single time. The CDR3 here is CASSVDREETQYF. The CDR3 DNA is TGTGCCAGCAGCGTGGACAGGGAAGAGACCCAGTACTTC. The chain is built from TRBV7-9 and TRBJ2-5, with 8 bases identical to TRBD1. The CDR3 has 13 residues. With V trimmed by 5 bases and J by 3 bases, 2 bases remained unmatched. CDR1 and CDR2 (germline): SEHNR, FQNEAQ (reference sequence).

This chain joins TRBV10-2 and TRBJ2-1; D possibly corresponds to TRBD2 (5 bases). Trimming removed 8 bases at V and 8 bases at J, with 16 bases between. The CDR3 covers 13 residues. Germline V CDR1 and CDR2: WSHSY, SAAADI. The CDR3 region is CASSDGGRDEQFF. As DNA, the CDR3 is TGCGCCAGCTCGGACGGAGGTAGGGATGAGCAGTTCTTC.

This clone showed up just once. The chain has TRBV2 and TRBJ2-1, with 8 nucleotides matching TRBD1. Germline V lookup: CDR1 SNHLY, CDR2 FYNNEI. The CDR3 length is 16 residues. V gave up 4 bases and J gave up 5 bases; unmatched junction bases: 10. CDR3 amino acids: CASSGSRDRSNNEQFF. CDR3 nucleotide sequence: TGTGCCAGCAGTGGTAGCCGGGACAGGTCAAACAATGAGCAGTTCTTC.

The chain employs TRBV27 and TRBJ2-5, with 8 bases matching TRBD1. This CDR3 spans 15 amino acids. Germline assignment: CDR1 MNHEY and CDR2 SMNVEV (reference sequence). V was pared by 3 bases and J by 5 bases, with 8 bases of the junction left unmatched. The CDR3 sequence: CASSFGQGIPETQYF. The CDR3 DNA is TGTGCCAGCAGTTTCGGACAGGGTATTCCGGAGACCCAGTACTTC.

The CDR3 region has the DNA TGTGCCAGCAGCTCCGGGGGGGCTGAAGCTTTCTTT. Protein product: CASSSGGAEAFF. J is TRBJ1-1 and V is TRBV7-9; D might be TRBD1 (5 bases). V was clipped by 4 bases and J by 6 bases, with 9 bases between them. Germline assignment: CDR1 SEHNR and CDR2 FQNEAQ (reference sequence). This CDR3 has 12 amino acids.

The CDR3 is CSVGAGQYNEQFF. The CDR3 nucleotides are TGCAGCGTTGGGGCAGGGCAATACAATGAGCAGTTCTTC. The chain uses TRBV29-1 and TRBJ2-1; D is perhaps TRBD1 (5 bases). V was clipped by 4 bases and J by 4 bases, with 11 bases between them. Germline V CDR1 and CDR2: SQVTM, ANQGSEA. This CDR3 contains 13 residues.